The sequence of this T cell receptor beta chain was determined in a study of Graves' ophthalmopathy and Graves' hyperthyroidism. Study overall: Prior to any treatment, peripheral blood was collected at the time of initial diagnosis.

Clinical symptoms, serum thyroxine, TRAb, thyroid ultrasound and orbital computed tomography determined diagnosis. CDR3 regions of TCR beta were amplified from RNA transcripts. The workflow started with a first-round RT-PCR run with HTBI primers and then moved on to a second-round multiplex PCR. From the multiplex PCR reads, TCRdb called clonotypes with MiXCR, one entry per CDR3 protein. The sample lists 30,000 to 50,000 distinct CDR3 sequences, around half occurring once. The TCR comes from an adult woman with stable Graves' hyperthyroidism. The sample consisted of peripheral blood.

The CDR3 is CASSLAGMGEQYF. For the CDR3, the DNA is TGTGCCAGCAGCTTAGCAGGGATGGGCGAGCAGTACTTC. This sequence joins TRBV7-9 and TRBJ2-7; no clear D. This CDR3 spans 13 amino acids. Trimming pared 0 bases from V and 6 bases from J, leaving 9 bases between. From germline, CDR1 is SEHNR and CDR2 FQNEAQ (reference sequence). Based on the CDR3 plus reference TRBV7-9 and TRBJ2-7, the full variable domain is DTGVSQNPRHKITKRGQNVTFRCDPISEHNRLYWYRQTLGQGPEFLTYFQNEAQLEKSRLLSDRFSAERPKGSFSTLEIQRTEQGDSAMYLCASSLAGMGEQYFGPGTRLTVT.